Each of the 27 T cell receptor beta chains below was sequenced from the same sample in a study of molecular identifiers for immune sequencing clone quantification. A single record per CDR3 protein comes from TCRdb applying MiXCR to the PCR reads. The table has about 640,000 distinct CDR3 sequences, just under 20% seen once; the top ten hold 0.85%. The specimen was naive CD8+ T cells from blood, with Jurkat cell RNA spiked in. Subset defined: FACS-sorted CD8+CD4-CCR7+CD45RA+ naive T cells. The origin of the receptors is a human donor in good health. Some libraries in this study had Jurkat cell RNA spiked in.

The chain joins TRBV20-1 to TRBJ2-7; no clear D. This CDR3 comprises 13 residues. The germline V gene encodes CDR1 DFQATT and CDR2 SNEGSKA (reference sequence). V lost 0 bases to trimming and J lost 3 bases, with 9 bases between them. CDR3 in amino acids: CSARDLALYEQYF. The CDR3 nucleotides are TGCAGTGCTAGAGATCTCGCCCTCTACGAGCAGTACTTC.

This clonotype was detected many times. V is TRBV28 and J is TRBJ1-5; D unclear. Germline loops: CDR1 MDHEN, CDR2 SYDVKM. The V and J ends lost 6 bases and 3 bases respectively, with 12 bases between them. The CDR3 has 14 amino acids. The CDR3 here is CASRLTRPNQPQHF. As DNA, the CDR3 is TGTGCCAGCAGACTCACCCGACCCAATCAGCCCCAGCATTTT.

This clonotype occurred many times. The chain is built from TRBV6-1 and TRBJ1-1; D is uncertain. V was clipped by 3 bases and J by 11 bases, with 13 bases between them. The V gene's germline CDR1 is MNHNS and CDR2 SASEGT. CDR3 length: 12 residues. The CDR3 DNA is TGTGCCAGCAGTGATTCGAGCCCGGTGGCTTTCTTT. Amino acids: CASSDSSPVAFF.

This sequence joins TRBV6-5 and TRBJ1-1; TRBD1 might be the D (5 bases). V lost 0 bases and J 6 bases, leaving 11 bases between the germline ends. This CDR3 contains 14 residues. Germline V CDR1 and CDR2: MNHEY, SVGAGI. CDR3 DNA: TGTGCCAGCAGTTACTCGGGGGGTTTTGCTGAAGCTTTCTTT. Encoded protein: CASSYSGGFAEAFF.

In the case of this clonotype: A read error is possible here, since a much larger clone lies one base away. In nucleotides, the CDR3 is TGTACCAGCAGGGACGACAGGATGAACACTGAAGCTTTCTTT. This encodes CTSRDDRMNTEAFF. The gene calls are TRBV28 and TRBJ1-1; possible D gene TRBD1, 6 bases. This CDR3 is 14 amino acids long. Germline CDR1 is MDHEN and CDR2 is SYDVKM.

Comments on this clonotype: This could be a read error, since a much larger clone is one nucleotide away. V usage is TRBV3-1 and J usage is TRBJ2-3; 7 bases are shared with TRBD1. This CDR3 comprises 18 residues. The germline V gene encodes CDR1 LGHDT and CDR2 YNNKEL (reference sequence). The DNA for the CDR3 is TGTGCCAGCAGCCAATCCTTCCCCCAGGGCCCGGGGACAGATGCGCAGTATTTT. Translated: CASSQSFPQGPGTDAQYF.

In its sample, this clonotype was seen once. Just one base apart from a much larger clone, this may be a read error. The chain links TRBV6-2 or TRBV6-3 to TRBJ1-5; D gene unclear. The length of the CDR3 is 14 residues. Germline-derived CDR1 and CDR2 are MNHEY and SVGEGT. CDR3 coding DNA: TGTGCCAGCAGTTATAAGGATAGCGATCAGCCCCAGCATTTT. Translation: CASSYKDSDQPQHF.

The CDR3 bases are TGTGCCAGCAAGATCTCCTATAATTCACCCCTCCACTTT. Translation: CASKISYNSPLHF. V and J are TRBV6-5 and TRBJ1-6, with D unresolved. Germline V CDR1 and CDR2: MNHEY, SVGAGI. This CDR3 is built from 13 residues. V lost 7 bases and J lost 0, with 4 bases in between.

In its sample, this clonotype was seen many times. The CDR3 loop reads CASSPPGQGQETQYF. The CDR3 DNA is TGTGCCAGCAGTCCTCCGGGACAGGGCCAAGAGACCCAGTACTTC. The genes are TRBV18 and TRBJ2-5, with 9 bases identical to TRBD1. Germline assignment: CDR1 KGHSH and CDR2 LQKENI. V lost 8 bases and J lost 1; bases outside the gene matches: 8. This CDR3 spans 15 amino acids.

This clonotype was detected only a few times. V and J are TRBV4-3 and TRBJ2-7, with unresolved D. The CDR3 length is 16 residues. V was shortened by 0 bases and J by 2 bases, with 14 bases between the two germline ends. Germline values: CDR1 LGHNA, CDR2 YSLEER. CDR3 coding DNA: TGCGCCAGCAGCCAAGATTTAAGCCGAGAAACCTACGAGCAGTACTTC. Translated: CASSQDLSRETYEQYF.

As DNA, the CDR3 is TGTGCCTTCGACAGGGGGCTCACTGAAGCTTTCTTT. Residues: CAFDRGLTEAFF. This chain connects TRBV30 to TRBJ1-1, with 10 bases that match TRBD1. Germline CDR1 is GTSNPN and CDR2 is SVGIG (reference sequence). V trimming: 7 bases; J trimming: 4 bases; junction bases outside the gene matches: 3. The CDR3 extends over 12 amino acids.

This clonotype was picked up a small number of times. V is TRBV30 and J is TRBJ1-5, with a possible D match to TRBD1 (6 bases). The V gene lost 4 bases and the J gene lost 6 bases, with 16 bases spanning the gap. The CDR3 extends over 14 amino acids. Germline CDR1 and CDR2: GTSNPN and SVGIG (reference sequence). CDR3 sequence reads: CAWTTGQGSQPQHF. The CDR3 nucleotides read TGTGCCTGGACTACAGGGCAGGGAAGTCAGCCCCAGCATTTT.

The sample holds many counts of this clonotype. The gene calls are TRBV21-1 and TRBJ1-5. TRBV21-1 is a recognized pseudogene. The CDR3 runs 14 residues. CDR3 residues: CDLTGRAVDQPQHF. For the CDR3, the DNA is TGCGACCTTACGGGCAGGGCCGTCGATCAGCCCCAGCATTTT.

This clonotype was seen many times. The CDR3 sequence is CASSHLGQQETQYF. CDR3 bases: TGTGCCAGCAGCCACCTAGGACAGCAAGAGACCCAGTACTTC. V is TRBV7-6 and J is TRBJ2-5; D may be TRBD1 (6 bases). The germline V and J ends were trimmed by 5 bases and 2 bases, with 12 bases remaining between them. Germline CDR1 reads SGHVS; CDR2 reads FNYEAQ. The CDR3 loop spans 14 amino acids.

This clonotype was found many times. The chain couples TRBV29-1 to TRBJ2-2; D may be TRBD2 (5 bases). Deletions cut 4 bases from V and 1 base from J, with 10 bases between. Looked up from germline, CDR1 is SQVTM and CDR2 is ANQGSEA. The CDR3 has 14 residues. CDR3 region: CSVVGRENTGELFF. The CDR3 DNA reads as TGCAGCGTTGTGGGTCGGGAGAACACCGGGGAGCTGTTTTTT.

This clonotype turned up a few times. The chain joins TRBV9 to TRBJ1-1; D may be TRBD1 (5 bases). Germline V gene data show CDR1 as SGDLS and CDR2 as YYNGEE. The CDR3 is made up of 17 amino acids. With 3 bases removed from V and 5 bases from J, the gap between germline ends came to 23 bases. This CDR3 reads CASSANPQGSRSTEAFF. The CDR3 DNA is TGTGCCAGCAGCGCCAACCCTCAGGGAAGTAGAAGTACTGAAGCTTTCTTT.

This clonotype has only a few counts. The gene calls are TRBV2 and TRBJ2-3, with D tentatively TRBD2 (5 bases). The CDR3 contains 16 residues. The V gene's germline CDR1 is SNHLY and CDR2 FYNNEI. V dropped 3 bases and J dropped 1 base, with 14 bases sitting between them. The CDR3 loop reads CASSENLAPGTDTQYF. In nucleotides, the CDR3 is TGTGCCAGCAGTGAGAACCTAGCTCCCGGCACAGATACGCAGTATTTT.

The chain is built from TRBV7-9 and TRBJ2-7; maybe TRBD1 (6 bases). The germline CDR1 and CDR2 sequences are SEHNR and FQNEAQ (reference sequence). The CDR3 sequence is 15 residues long. Trimming pared 1 base from V and 7 bases from J, leaving 17 bases between. The DNA of the CDR3 is TGTGCCAGCAGCTTAGGACAGGCCATATTTCGGGAGCAGTACTTC. It encodes CASSLGQAIFREQYF.

There are many counts of this clonotype. The chain couples TRBV29-1 to TRBJ2-7; D may match TRBD1 or TRBD2 (5 bases each). The V gene lost 3 bases and the J gene lost 3 bases, with 18 bases spanning the gap. The CDR3 extends over 15 amino acids. Germline V gene sequence: CDR1 SQVTM, CDR2 ANQGSEA. CDR3 residues: CSVDKEGTGNYEQYF. The CDR3 nucleotides are TGCAGCGTTGATAAGGAAGGGACCGGCAACTACGAGCAGTACTTC.

This chain links TRBV7-9 with TRBJ2-1; 7 positions match TRBD2. The V segment lost 4 bases and the J segment 9 bases; nucleotides outside the gene matches: 6. Germline V gives CDR1 SEHNR, CDR2 FQNEAQ (reference sequence). The length of the CDR3 is 13 residues. The CDR3 bases are TGTGCCAGCAGCTCGGGGGGTCGACTTGAGCAGTTCTTC. Translating it yields CASSSGGRLEQFF.

This clonotype showed up just a few times. The rearrangement links TRBV10-3 to TRBJ2-1, with D possibly TRBD1 on 6 matching bases. The V and J ends lost 10 bases and 7 bases respectively, with 29 bases between them. CDR3 size: 17 residues. Germline V gene data show CDR1 as ENHRY and CDR2 as SYGVKD. Here the CDR3 DNA reads TGTGCCACCGAGATCGGGGACCAGGGGTTGGGTATGAATGAGCAGTTCTTC. Protein product: CATEIGDQGLGMNEQFF.

This clonotype has just a few counts. The V call is TRBV20-1, the J call TRBJ2-1, with D maybe TRBD2 (5 bases). Between the trimmed V and J ends, which lost 0 bases and 8 bases, there was a span of 20 bases. The CDR3 contains 16 residues. The germline V gene encodes CDR1 DFQATT and CDR2 SNEGSKA (reference sequence). This CDR3 is CSAREVIPGLRDEQFF. The CDR3 region has the DNA TGCAGTGCTAGAGAGGTTATTCCGGGATTAAGGGATGAGCAGTTCTTC.

In its sample, this clonotype was seen many times. The chain joins TRBV7-9 to TRBJ2-5; D is perhaps TRBD2 (6 bases). Germline assignment: CDR1 SEHNR and CDR2 FQNEAQ (reference sequence). With 3 bases removed from V and 5 bases from J, the gap between germline ends came to 16 bases. This CDR3 has 15 amino acids. The CDR3 DNA sequence: TGTGCCAGCAGCTTGGTTGGTTCGGGGGTGGAGACCCAGTACTTC. It yields the protein CASSLVGSGVETQYF.

As concerns this clonotype: With a much larger clone just one base away, this may be a read error. This chain connects TRBV12-5 to TRBJ1-1; 7 nucleotides align to TRBD1. The CDR3 covers 18 residues. In germline, CDR1 is LGHNT, CDR2 FRNRAP. The CDR3 DNA is TGTGCTAGTGGTTTGTACACAGGGGTCGCGCCGATGAACACTGAAGCTCTCTTT. The encoded protein is CASGLYTGVAPMNTEALF. The entire variable domain, with the rest obtained from reference TRBV12-5 and TRBJ1-1, is as follows: DARVTQTPRHKVTEMGQEVTMRCQPILGHNTVFWYRQTMMQGLELLAYFRNRAPLDDSGMPKDRFSAEMPDATLATLKIQPSEPRDSAVYFCASGLYTGVAPMNTEALFGQGTRLTVV.

In its sample, this clonotype was seen a few times. Since a much larger clone is just one base distant, this may be a read error. V is TRBV5-3 and J is TRBJ1-1; D gene ambiguous. TRBV5-3 is an ORF; its function is uncertain. The CDR3 runs to 14 residues. CDR3 in DNA: TGTGCCAGCAGCTCAGACACCAGGAACACTGTAGCTTTCTTT. Its protein is CASSSDTRNTVAFF.

This clonotype was picked up a small number of times. The chain couples TRBV6-5 to TRBJ1-6, with 7 nucleotides matching TRBD1. Germline V gene lookup returns CDR1 MNHEY and CDR2 SVGAGI. J was trimmed by 0 bases and V by 5 bases; bases with no gene match: 7. The CDR3 is made up of 17 amino acids. The CDR3 is CASSTGQRNSYNSPLHF. The DNA for the CDR3 is TGTGCCAGCAGTACGGGACAGCGAAACTCCTATAATTCACCCCTCCACTTT.

This clonotype showed up many times. The CDR3 is CASSGDRYYGYTF. The DNA of the CDR3 is TGTGCCAGCAGTGGGGACAGGTACTATGGCTACACCTTC. This chain joins TRBV3-1 and TRBJ1-2; TRBD1 matches 8 bases. Per germline, CDR1 LGHDT and CDR2 YNNKEL (reference sequence). Trimming took 6 bases from V and 3 from J; bases not matched to a gene: 3. CDR3 size: 13 residues.